This TCR beta chain appears in the sequencing data of a study of cytomegalovirus exposure and HLA in healthy donors. The study's findings and limits: When analyzed later, a missense DCLRE1C variant was found to be linked to TCR beta V- and J-gene trimming. In an earlier analysis, about 87% or about 30%: the productive usage of most TCR beta V segments.

Use of 60 Vbeta and 13 Jbeta primers characterized the PCR. In the original workflow: Roughly 10 million shared chains were among approximately 80 million unique TCR beta chains counted in a later analysis. Libraries were prepared by immunoSEQ multiplex PCR; TCRdb keeps only in-frame clonotypes and omits some of them. For V, J and clone size, that table is used; D and trimming come from the DNA. Of some 170,000 clones in the sample, roughly four fifths are singletons; the top ten hold 4.3%. This clone was observed a few times. No antigen is known for it. CDR1 and CDR2 (germline): SGHVS, FNYEAQ. The CDR3 is made up of 18 amino acids. V was clipped by 3 bases and J by 0 bases; unmatched bases: 2.

This rearrangement joins TRBV7-6 to TRBJ2-2; 15 nucleotides match TRBD2. This clonotype was sampled from a man in his forties in good health and CMV-seronegative. The source material was PBMCs. CDR3 nucleotides: TGTGCCAGCAGCTTTGGACTAGCGGGGGGGCCGAACACCGGGGAGCTGTTTTTT. It yields the protein CASSFGLAGGPNTGELFF.